The rows below give T cell receptor beta chains drawn from one sample of a study of T cells in localized non-small cell lung cancer. The method was immunoSEQ multiplex PCR; TCRdb's version includes in-frame clones alone and lacks a portion of them. The sample consists of about 20,000 clones, 70% to 90% of them appearing once. The sample here was peripheral blood, taken before any cancer treatment. The receptor source for this set is a male donor aged 60 or over with stage I squamous cell lung carcinoma. Each CDR3 is given with its conserved first and last residue. A D gene is named only where the DNA matches it firmly. Clone size appears in some rows only: once, few, many, or a class for an expanded clone.

J gene: TRBJ2-7; D gene: TRBD1; clone size: NA; V gene: TRBV6-1; CDR3 protein: CASSSLTGGRIEQYF; CDR3 DNA: TGTGCCAGCAGTTCCCTGACAGGGGGACGGATCGAGCAGTACTTC
J gene: TRBJ2-1; D gene: NA; clone size: NA; V gene: TRBV30; CDR3 protein: CAWSLGGNEQFF; CDR3 DNA: TGTGCCTGGAGTCTGGGGGGCAATGAGCAGTTCTTC
J gene: TRBJ1-5; D gene: NA; clone size: NA; V gene: TRBV7-2; CDR3 protein: CASSPRASNQPQHF; CDR3 DNA: TGTGCCAGCAGCCCACGGGCGAGCAATCAGCCCCAGCATTTT
J gene: TRBJ1-1; D gene: NA; clone size: few; V gene: TRBV30; CDR3 protein: CAWSVTQGLDTEAFF; CDR3 DNA: TGTGCCTGGAGTGTAACCCAGGGTCTGGACACTGAAGCTTTCTTT
J gene: TRBJ2-3; D gene: NA; clone size: NA; V gene: TRBV30; CDR3 protein: CAWSVRGSDTQYF; CDR3 DNA: TGTGCCTGGAGTGTACGGGGTTCAGATACGCAGTATTTT
J gene: TRBJ1-6; D gene: NA; clone size: NA; V gene: TRBV27; CDR3 protein: CASSSVWGTGNSPLHF; CDR3 DNA: TGTGCCAGCAGTTCAGTCTGGGGTACGGGGAATTCACCCCTCCACTTT
J gene: TRBJ1-5; D gene: TRBD1; clone size: NA; V gene: TRBV6-6; CDR3 protein: CATRRDSSNQPQHF; CDR3 DNA: TGTGCCACCCGCCGGGACAGTAGCAATCAGCCCCAGCATTTT
J gene: TRBJ2-1; D gene: NA; clone size: NA; V gene: TRBV27; CDR3 protein: CASSQRPRSRGLGNEQFF; CDR3 DNA: TGTGCCAGCAGCCAACGACCGCGGTCGAGGGGTTTGGGCAATGAGCAGTTCTTC
J gene: TRBJ1-1; D gene: NA; clone size: once; V gene: TRBV7-3; CDR3 protein: CASSLSWDTEAFF; CDR3 DNA: TGTGCCAGCAGCTTAAGTTGGGACACTGAAGCTTTCTTT
J gene: TRBJ1-5; D gene: NA; clone size: once; V gene: TRBV19; CDR3 protein: CASSIGAFRDQPQHF; CDR3 DNA: TGTGCCAGTAGTATAGGGGCTTTTCGCGATCAGCCCCAGCATTTT
J gene: TRBJ2-7; D gene: NA; clone size: NA; V gene: TRBV11-3; CDR3 protein: CASSFQTGPTYEQYF; CDR3 DNA: TGTGCCAGCAGCTTTCAGACAGGCCCTACCTACGAGCAGTACTTC
J gene: TRBJ2-5; D gene: TRBD1; clone size: NA; V gene: TRBV5-1; CDR3 protein: CASSRQGASGETQYF; CDR3 DNA: TGCGCCAGCAGCAGACAGGGGGCCTCAGGAGAGACCCAGTACTTC
J gene: TRBJ1-6; D gene: NA; clone size: NA; V gene: TRBV19; CDR3 protein: CASKINRERPNSPLHF; CDR3 DNA: TGTGCCAGTAAAATTAACAGGGAAAGGCCGAATTCACCCCTCCACTTT
J gene: TRBJ1-5; D gene: NA; clone size: NA; V gene: TRBV19; CDR3 protein: CASSNSPGHNQPQHF; CDR3 DNA: TGTGCCAGTAGTAATTCTCCTGGACACAATCAGCCCCAGCATTTT
J gene: TRBJ1-5; D gene: NA; clone size: few; V gene: TRBV19; CDR3 protein: CASSIREPNQPQHF; CDR3 DNA: TGTGCCAGTAGTATAAGGGAACCCAATCAGCCCCAGCATTTT
J gene: TRBJ1-1; D gene: NA; clone size: few; V gene: TRBV19; CDR3 protein: CASSVPGSRGTEAFF; CDR3 DNA: TGTGCCAGTAGTGTGCCCGGATCGAGGGGCACTGAAGCTTTCTTT
J gene: TRBJ2-5; D gene: NA; clone size: NA; V gene: TRBV9; CDR3 protein: CASSVVPTGQETQYF; CDR3 DNA: TGTGCCAGCAGCGTAGTACCGACAGGACAAGAGACCCAGTACTTC
J gene: TRBJ1-2; D gene: TRBD1; clone size: NA; V gene: TRBV25-1; CDR3 protein: CANTGTAPTPYGYTF; CDR3 DNA: TGTGCCAACACCGGGACAGCCCCCACTCCCTATGGCTACACCTTC
J gene: TRBJ1-5; D gene: TRBD1; clone size: NA; V gene: TRBV6-1; CDR3 protein: CASSVRGQGSNSNQPQHF; CDR3 DNA: TGTGCCAGCAGTGTCAGGGGGCAGGGTTCCAATAGCAATCAGCCCCAGCATTTT
J gene: TRBJ1-2; D gene: NA; clone size: once; V gene: TRBV5-6; CDR3 protein: CASSLDGSRGLNGYTF; CDR3 DNA: TGTGCCAGCAGCTTGGATGGCAGCCGGGGGTTAAATGGCTACACCTTC
J gene: TRBJ2-3; D gene: NA; clone size: NA; V gene: TRBV7-3; CDR3 protein: CASSSDLTDTQYF; CDR3 DNA: TGTGCCAGCAGCTCCGACCTCACAGATACGCAGTATTTT
J gene: TRBJ1-1; D gene: NA; clone size: NA; V gene: TRBV18; CDR3 protein: CASSPNRLNTEAFF; CDR3 DNA: TGTGCCAGCTCACCGAACAGATTGAACACTGAAGCTTTCTTT
J gene: TRBJ1-2; D gene: TRBD1; clone size: few; V gene: TRBV6-1; CDR3 protein: CASSVPGGTGGGYTF; CDR3 DNA: TGTGCCAGCAGTGTCCCGGGGGGGACAGGGGGTGGCTACACCTTC
J gene: TRBJ2-7; D gene: TRBD2; clone size: once; V gene: TRBV7-9; CDR3 protein: CASSKRAGEREQYF; CDR3 DNA: TGTGCCAGCAGCAAACGAGCGGGGGAGAGGGAGCAGTACTTC
J gene: TRBJ1-2; D gene: TRBD1; clone size: NA; V gene: TRBV15; CDR3 protein: CATSRATGMDGYTF; CDR3 DNA: TGTGCCACCAGCAGAGCGACAGGGATGGATGGCTACACCTTC
J gene: TRBJ1-1; D gene: NA; clone size: NA; V gene: TRBV19; CDR3 protein: CASSIGTLGNTEAFF; CDR3 DNA: TGTGCCAGTAGTATTGGGACCCTCGGGAACACTGAAGCTTTCTTT
J gene: TRBJ1-2; D gene: TRBD1; clone size: NA; V gene: TRBV6-5; CDR3 protein: CASSPTGSYGYTF; CDR3 DNA: TGTGCCAGCAGTCCGACAGGGAGCTATGGCTACACCTTC
J gene: TRBJ1-1; D gene: NA; clone size: NA; V gene: TRBV5-1; CDR3 protein: CASSSGQPNTEAFF; CDR3 DNA: TGCGCCAGCAGCTCAGGACAGCCGAACACTGAAGCTTTCTTT
J gene: TRBJ2-7; D gene: TRBD2; clone size: NA; V gene: TRBV5-8; CDR3 protein: CASSLTSGGSYEQYF; CDR3 DNA: TGTGCCAGCAGCTTAACTAGCGGGGGATCATACGAGCAGTACTTC
J gene: TRBJ1-2; D gene: NA; clone size: NA; V gene: TRBV15; CDR3 protein: CATSRARGPNYGYTF; CDR3 DNA: TGTGCCACCAGCAGAGCAAGGGGCCCCAACTATGGCTACACCTTC
J gene: TRBJ2-5; D gene: NA; clone size: NA; V gene: TRBV18; CDR3 protein: CASSPLLEETQYF; CDR3 DNA: TGTGCCAGCTCACCACTACTGGAGGAGACCCAGTACTTC
J gene: TRBJ2-7; D gene: NA; clone size: NA; V gene: TRBV5-1; CDR3 protein: CASSPGRGRYEQYF; CDR3 DNA: TGCGCCAGCAGCCCGGGACGGGGTCGCTACGAGCAGTACTTC
J gene: TRBJ2-5; D gene: NA; clone size: few; V gene: TRBV5-6; CDR3 protein: CASSLTVETQYF; CDR3 DNA: TGTGCCAGCAGCTTGACGGTTGAGACCCAGTACTTC
J gene: TRBJ1-5; D gene: NA; clone size: once; V gene: TRBV19; CDR3 protein: CASSIAGWNNQPQHF; CDR3 DNA: TGTGCCAGTAGTATCGCAGGGTGGAACAATCAGCCCCAGCATTTT
J gene: TRBJ2-5; D gene: TRBD1; clone size: NA; V gene: TRBV7-3; CDR3 protein: CASSLSGGQETQYF; CDR3 DNA: TGTGCCAGCAGTTTGTCAGGGGGCCAAGAGACCCAGTACTTC
J gene: TRBJ2-7; D gene: TRBD1; clone size: few; V gene: TRBV7-8; CDR3 protein: CASSLVGTGGSGEQYF; CDR3 DNA: TGTGCCAGCAGCTTAGTGGGGACAGGGGGCTCCGGCGAGCAGTACTTC
J gene: TRBJ1-3; D gene: NA; clone size: NA; V gene: TRBV2; CDR3 protein: CARGRGIPGNTIYF; CDR3 DNA: TGTGCCAGGGGGCGCGGGATCCCTGGAAACACCATATATTTT
J gene: TRBJ1-3; D gene: NA; clone size: NA; V gene: TRBV28; CDR3 protein: CASIASTGLRNTIYF; CDR3 DNA: TGTGCCAGCATCGCTTCCACAGGGTTAAGGAACACCATATATTTT
J gene: TRBJ2-6; D gene: NA; clone size: NA; V gene: TRBV6-5; CDR3 protein: CASSYGGGSGANVLTF; CDR3 DNA: TGTGCCAGCAGTTACGGAGGGGGCTCTGGGGCCAACGTCCTGACTTTC
J gene: TRBJ2-1; D gene: NA; clone size: NA; V gene: TRBV6-1; CDR3 protein: CASSERGLSYNEQFF; CDR3 DNA: TGTGCCAGCAGTGAGAGGGGACTCTCCTACAATGAGCAGTTCTTC
J gene: TRBJ2-6; D gene: TRBD1; clone size: NA; V gene: TRBV30; CDR3 protein: CAWRGQGVLTF; CDR3 DNA: TGTGCCTGGAGAGGACAGGGTGTCCTGACTTTC
J gene: TRBJ1-1; D gene: NA; clone size: NA; V gene: TRBV5-4; CDR3 protein: CASSLVQGNTEAFF; CDR3 DNA: TGTGCCAGCAGCTTGGTCCAGGGTAACACTGAAGCTTTCTTT
J gene: TRBJ1-2; D gene: NA; clone size: NA; V gene: TRBV20-1; CDR3 protein: CSAGRGDGYTF; CDR3 DNA: TGCAGTGCTGGGCGGGGAGATGGCTACACCTTC
J gene: TRBJ1-1; D gene: NA; clone size: few; V gene: TRBV9; CDR3 protein: CASSHKMYTEAFF; CDR3 DNA: TGTGCCAGCAGCCACAAGATGTACACTGAAGCTTTCTTT
J gene: TRBJ2-3; D gene: TRBD1; clone size: once; V gene: TRBV7-2; CDR3 protein: CASREGTGGTNTQYF; CDR3 DNA: TGTGCCAGCAGGGAGGGGACAGGGGGCACTAATACGCAGTATTTT
J gene: TRBJ2-2; D gene: NA; clone size: NA; V gene: TRBV19; CDR3 protein: CASSIILRAKNTGELFF; CDR3 DNA: TGTGCCAGTAGTATAATCCTCAGGGCTAAGAACACCGGGGAGCTGTTTTTT
J gene: TRBJ2-2; D gene: TRBD1; clone size: NA; V gene: TRBV11-3; CDR3 protein: CASSRDRGSDTGELFF; CDR3 DNA: TGTGCCAGCAGCCGGGACAGGGGGTCGGACACCGGGGAGCTGTTTTTT
J gene: TRBJ2-1; D gene: TRBD1; clone size: few; V gene: TRBV6-4; CDR3 protein: CASSPSGQGDYNEQFF; CDR3 DNA: TGTGCCAGCAGTCCTTCGGGACAGGGGGACTACAATGAGCAGTTCTTC